Below, 15 T cell receptor beta chains from the same sample are listed, as sequenced in a study of blood T cell repertoires in COVID-19 (dated by TCRdb to the early 2020s). The library was made by the immunoSEQ multiplex PCR assay. What TCRdb holds here is the immuneACCESS table cut down to in-frame rearrangements. Part of the clones is not present; checked against another copy, under half of the missing clones reflect an unresolved V gene, and the others are unexplained. The sample contains around 140,000 clones, around nine tenths of them found a single time. Together, the top ten hold about an eighth of the sample. Sequenced: peripheral blood. The receptors originated from a woman in her 70s with COVID-19, enrolled during active disease.

This chain joins TRBV6-5 and TRBJ1-6; a possible D gene is TRBD1 (6 bases). The CDR3 runs to 13 residues. Germline CDR1 and CDR2: MNHEY and SVGAGI. The CDR3 nucleotides read TGTGTCAGTCGGTTAGGGGGTAATTCACCCCTCCACTTT. As protein: CVSRLGGNSPLHF.

This clone is medium-sized. The chain is built from TRBV28 and TRBJ2-7; maybe TRBD1 (6 bases). The CDR3 has 14 residues. The germline V and J ends were trimmed by 6 bases and 2 bases, with 14 bases remaining between them. Germline-derived CDR1 and CDR2 are MDHEN and SYDVKM. The CDR3 DNA sequence: TGTGCCAGCAGCCAGGACAGCCACCCCTACGAGCAGTACTTC. This sequence encodes CASSQDSHPYEQYF.

The rearrangement uses TRBV19 and TRBJ1-1; 7 bases agree with TRBD1. The CDR3 is made up of 14 amino acids. With 5 bases clipped from V and 8 bases from J, the junction kept 11 bases outside the gene matches. The germline V gene encodes CDR1 LNHDA and CDR2 SQIVND (reference sequence). The CDR3 sequence: CASSVPGTGAEAFF. CDR3 nucleotide sequence: TGTGCCAGTAGTGTCCCGGGTACAGGGGCCGAAGCTTTCTTT.

V gene TRBV6-1 combines with J gene TRBJ1-2; D perhaps matches TRBD1 (5 bases). This CDR3 contains 14 residues. Trimming removed 0 bases from V and 5 bases from J, with 10 bases in between. CDR1 and CDR2 (germline): MNHNS, SASEGT. In nucleotides, the CDR3 is TGTGCCAGCAGTGAAGCGTTACAGGTTTATGGCTACACCTTC. This encodes CASSEALQVYGYTF.

The V gene is TRBV18, the J gene TRBJ2-7; 10 nucleotides align to TRBD1. V trimming: 3 bases; J trimming: 3 bases; junction bases outside the gene matches: 2. The CDR3 is made up of 14 amino acids. Germline lookup yields CDR1 KGHSH and CDR2 LQKENI. The CDR3 here is CASSPGQGIYEQYF. The CDR3 DNA follows: TGTGCCAGCTCACCGGGACAGGGGATCTACGAGCAGTACTTC. The full variable domain, its missing parts supplied by reference TRBV18 and TRBJ2-7, is NAGVMQNPRHLVRRRGQEARLRCSPMKGHSHVYWYRQLPEEGLKFMVYLQKENIIDESGMPKERFSAEFPKEGPSILRIQQVVRGDSAAYFCASSPGQGIYEQYFGPGTRLTVT.

The rearrangement uses TRBV27 and TRBJ2-7, with D maybe TRBD1 (5 bases). V was shortened by 6 bases and J by 0 bases, with 9 bases between the two germline ends. This CDR3 comprises 13 residues. Germline CDR1 is MNHEY and CDR2 is SMNVEV (reference sequence). In DNA, the CDR3 is TGTGCCAGCAGCATAGACAGCTCCTACGAGCAGTACTTC. Translating it yields CASSIDSSYEQYF.

The chain combines TRBV5-5 with TRBJ1-3; a weak D match, TRBD1 (5 bases). This CDR3 spans 13 amino acids. V lost 5 bases and J 0 bases, leaving 6 bases between the germline ends. Germline V gives CDR1 SGHKS, CDR2 YYEKEE (reference sequence). The CDR3 nucleotides read TGTGCCAGCAGGACAGCCTCTGGAAACACCATATATTTT. The encoded protein is CASRTASGNTIYF.

The rearrangement links TRBV5-1 to TRBJ2-7; TRBD2 aligns across 9 bases. CDR3 size: 15 residues. Germline values: CDR1 SGHRS, CDR2 YFSETQ. V trimming: 3 bases; J trimming: 4 bases; junction bases outside the gene matches: 8. In nucleotides, the CDR3 is TGCGCCAGCAGCTGGGCCGGGACTAGCCAATACGAGCAGTACTTC. It specifies CASSWAGTSQYEQYF. The whole variable domain, remainder taken from reference TRBV5-1 and TRBJ2-7, is KAGVTQTPRYLIKTRGQQVTLSCSPISGHRSVSWYQQTPGQGLQFLFEYFSETQRNKGNFPGRFSGRQFSNSRSEMNVSTLELGDSALYLCASSWAGTSQYEQYFGPGTRLTVT.

The V and J genes are TRBV11-1 and TRBJ2-5, with D perhaps TRBD2 (5 bases). The V end lost 4 bases, the J end lost 4 bases, and 19 bases lay between the germline ends. The CDR3 loop spans 16 amino acids. Per germline, CDR1 SGHAT and CDR2 FQDESV (reference sequence). The CDR3 sequence is CASSSRTPSPPETQYF. In DNA form, the CDR3 reads TGTGCCAGCAGCTCCAGGACTCCTAGCCCCCCAGAGACCCAGTACTTC.

The V call is TRBV5-1, the J call TRBJ1-4; 8 positions match TRBD1. The CDR3 has 16 amino acids. The V and J ends lost 6 bases and 6 bases, in that order; junction bases with no gene match: 13. Germline V CDR1 and CDR2: SGHRS, YFSETQ. For the CDR3, the DNA is TGCGCCAGCACCCAGGGGGCAGGAGGGGGCCATGAAAAACTGTTTTTT. Translation: CASTQGAGGGHEKLFF.

This chain uses TRBV5-1 with TRBJ2-1, with 12 bases that match TRBD2. The CDR3 sequence is 15 residues long. Per the germline V gene, CDR1 is SGHRS and CDR2 is YFSETQ. The V segment lost 4 bases and the J segment 8 bases; nucleotides outside the gene matches: 7. CDR3 sequence reads: CASSLGLAGSHEQFF. Written as DNA, the CDR3 is TGCGCCAGCAGCCTTGGACTAGCGGGGAGCCATGAGCAGTTCTTC.

V usage is TRBV5-1 and J usage is TRBJ1-1; a weak D match, TRBD1 (5 bases). Germline V gene data show CDR1 as SGHRS and CDR2 as YFSETQ. The germline V and J ends were trimmed by 4 bases and 4 bases, with 11 bases remaining between them. The CDR3 has 13 amino acids. The CDR3 loop is CASSQGGGTEAFF. As DNA, the CDR3 is TGCGCCAGCAGCCAGGGCGGGGGCACTGAAGCTTTCTTT.

V usage is TRBV6-5 and J usage is TRBJ1-4, with D possibly being TRBD1 (6 bases). V was clipped by 0 bases and J by 8 bases, with 13 bases between them. Germline CDR1 reads MNHEY; CDR2 reads SVGAGI. CDR3 length equals 15 residues. CDR3 in amino acids: CASSYSRGFEEKLFF. In DNA form, the CDR3 reads TGTGCCAGCAGTTACTCGAGGGGGTTCGAAGAAAAACTGTTTTTT.

This chain links TRBV29-1 with TRBJ2-5; D possibly corresponds to TRBD2 (6 bases). The CDR3 covers 12 residues. The V and J ends lost 8 bases and 2 bases respectively, with 12 bases between them. Germline V lookup: CDR1 SQVTM, CDR2 ANQGSEA. CDR3 coding DNA: TGCAGCTTCGGGACTCAACAAGAGACCCAGTACTTC. Protein sequence: CSFGTQQETQYF.

The chain recombines TRBV30 with TRBJ1-6, with D possibly being TRBD1 (6 bases). CDR1 and CDR2 (germline): GTSNPN, SVGIG (reference sequence). Trimming cost V 5 bases and J 6 bases, with 23 bases left between them. CDR3 size: 17 residues. CDR3 coding DNA: TGTGCCTGGCTTCCTACCGGGCGGGGGCCGGGTAATTCACCCCTCCACTTT. This sequence encodes CAWLPTGRGPGNSPLHF.